This TCR beta chain was documented in a study of shared clonotypes between healthy human individuals (dated by TCRdb to between 2020 and 2021). The study in broad terms: Two women and a few men aged 18 to 49 years were included in the cohort. For each donor, CD4 naive and CD4 memory were each run on three plates, CD8 naive on two plates, and CD8 memory on one plate. To increase sequencing depth and limit assay-specific biases, different laboratories used diverse techniques to prepare libraries and sequence TCR repertoires. The study deeply sequenced blood TCR repertoires of about 5 healthy adults to estimate repertoire size and the extent of clonotype sharing between individuals. Each donor's leukapheresis produced roughly between roughly 0.85 and 9 billion PBMCs.

CD8 naive samples were obtained by positive selection for CCR7 among CD45RO-negative cells, yielding a CD45RA+CCR7+ population from which TemRA cells were excluded. The donors were healthy, HIV-negative adults who had no recently reported acute infections or vaccinations. Every donor was a Caucasian adult living in Nashville, Tennessee, USA. Blood was collected by leukapheresis, and PBMCs were isolated by Ficoll-Histopaque density gradient centrifugation and then cryopreserved in liquid nitrogen vapor phase. Analytical flow cytometry was used to check the purity and quantity of each magnetically sorted T cell population. Genomic DNA was isolated from each sorted fraction and quantified by UV absorbance on a Nanodrop 2000c. A note on this clone: Its antigen has not been determined. Per-base quality was not reported, and no clone a single base away is much larger than it.

Beyond this particular receptor, the publication reports: Sharing across four donors was observed for around 5% of naive CD4, 3% to 3.5% of naive CD8, around 2.5% of memory CD4, and around 0.44% of memory CD8 clonotypes. Larger estimated clonotype richness was generally found for naive subsets than for memory subsets. Compared with non-shared clonotypes, the clonotypes found in all four sorted-subset donors had higher generation probabilities. Sampling was restricted to blood, and TCR repertoires in tissues likely differ from the TCR repertoires found in blood. Rarefaction of sorted-subset datasets indicated incomplete sequencing despite the large sequencing depth. Because the study included a small number of donors, the genetic and exposure-history diversity represented was limited. Pairwise subsampling indicated that sequencing depth was expected to affect the degree of clonotype sharing among donors.

V loses 0 bases, J loses 0 bases, and the germline ends lie 11 bases apart. The CDR3 measures 15 amino acids from cysteine to phenylalanine. CDR3 DNA only is kept here, 45 bases in frame from base 1. CDR1 and CDR2 were assigned from the germline V gene (reference sequence) as GTSNPN and SVGIG. TCR CDR3 regions were amplified from genomic DNA by multiplex PCR using the deep immunoSEQ assay. For each cell subset, the extracted genomic DNA was distributed evenly across all wells of several immunoSEQ 96-well plates, and each plate served as one replicate. Each replicate PCR for sorted subsets received around 0.2 ug genomic DNA, equal to about 30,000 T cell genomes. Purified libraries were measured with a Qubit 3.0 fluorometer, size-checked on a Bioanalyzer 2100, and measured again with the KAPA Library Quantification kit. Every immunoSEQ 96-well plate was sequenced on a dedicated single-read 150-cycle Illumina NextSeq 550 flow cell. The paper's processing steps were these. The immunoSEQ output contained only junctional sequences without quality scores, so filtering could not match that applied to full-length reads. To assign V/J genes and CDR3, sequences were annotated against IMGT germline references using PyIR, a Python wrapper for IgBLAST v1.9. Reads with weak V/J assignments (E-value above 1e-6), missing CDR3, stop codons, out-of-frame junctions, or ambiguous translated residues were removed. A V3J clonotype was defined by an identical inferred V gene, J gene, and CDR3 amino acid sequence. Percentage overlap between repertoires was calculated by dividing the number of shared unique clonotypes by the size of the smaller repertoire. Three approaches were used to assess repertoire richness: RTK rarefaction, the Chao1 estimator, and Recon v2.1 estimates of unobserved clonotypes. Generation probabilities were computed with OLGA for all TCRbeta clonotypes obtained by the gDNA method from a handful of donors. TCRdb mirrors the immuneACCESS table, restricted to in-frame sequences. Some clones are absent from its copies; in checked studies, under half trace to an unresolved V gene, and the reason for the others is unknown. V and J calls and clone size come straight from that table; D and trimming were deduced from the DNA. The sample table contains nearly 2 million clones; only one count was recorded for about 95% of them. The ten largest clones take up 1.2% of the sample.

This clonotype was sampled from a man aged 18-30 years in good health. Sequenced: naive CD8+ T cells sorted from blood. Explained via the paper, the cell subset or site label denotes: CD45RA+CCR7+. Here the chain combines TRBV30 and TRBJ2-5, with a weak D call of TRBD1 (5 bases match). The CDR3 protein is CAWSVGLGDQETQYF. The DNA sequence is as follows: TGTGCCTGGAGTGTAGGCCTAGGGGACCAAGAGACCCAGTACTTC.